This record covers a single T cell receptor beta chain. The data derive from a study of control samples from healthy donors and cancer patients. Clones were read by immunoSEQ multiplex PCR, and TCRdb kept only the in-frame ones, dropping some. Of more than 95,000 clones listed, 80% to 95% are singletons. Germline V gene data show CDR1 as MNHEY and CDR2 as SMNVEV (reference sequence). This CDR3 region has 15 residues. With 1 base removed from V and 5 bases from J, the gap between germline ends came to 15 bases. This sequence was found in a man older than 75 with head and neck cancer. This chain uses TRBV27 with TRBJ2-7; D uncertain. The sequencing sample was made of PBMCs. Here the CDR3 reads CASSLYRSLLNEQYF. CDR3 bases: TGTGCCAGCAGTTTATATCGCAGTCTATTGAACGAGCAGTACTTC.